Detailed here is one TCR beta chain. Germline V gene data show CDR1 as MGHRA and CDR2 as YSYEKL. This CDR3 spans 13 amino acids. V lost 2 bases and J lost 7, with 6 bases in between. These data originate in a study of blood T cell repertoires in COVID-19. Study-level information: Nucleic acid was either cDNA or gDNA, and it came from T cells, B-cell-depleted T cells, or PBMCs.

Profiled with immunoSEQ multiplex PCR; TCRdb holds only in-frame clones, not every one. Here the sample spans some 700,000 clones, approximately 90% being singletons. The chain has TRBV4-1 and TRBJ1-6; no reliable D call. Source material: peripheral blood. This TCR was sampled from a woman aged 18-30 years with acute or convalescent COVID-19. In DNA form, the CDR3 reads TGCGCCAGCAGCCAATCCCAGAATTCACCCCTCCACTTT. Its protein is CASSQSQNSPLHF.